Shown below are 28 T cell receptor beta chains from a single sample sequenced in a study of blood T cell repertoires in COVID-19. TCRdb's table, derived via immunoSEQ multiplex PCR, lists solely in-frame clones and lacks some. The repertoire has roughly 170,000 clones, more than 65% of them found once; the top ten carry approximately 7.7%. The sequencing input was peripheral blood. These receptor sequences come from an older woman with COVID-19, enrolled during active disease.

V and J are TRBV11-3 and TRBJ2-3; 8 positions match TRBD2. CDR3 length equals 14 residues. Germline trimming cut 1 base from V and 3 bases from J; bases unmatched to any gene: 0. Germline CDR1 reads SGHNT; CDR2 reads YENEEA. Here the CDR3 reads CASSLAGGTDTQYF. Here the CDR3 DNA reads TGTGCCAGCAGCTTAGCGGGAGGGACAGATACGCAGTATTTT.

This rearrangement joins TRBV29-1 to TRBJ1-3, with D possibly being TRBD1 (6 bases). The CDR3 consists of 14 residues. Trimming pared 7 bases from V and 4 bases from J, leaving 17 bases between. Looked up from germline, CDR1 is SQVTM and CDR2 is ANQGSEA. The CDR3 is CSARTALFGNTIYF. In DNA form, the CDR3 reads TGCAGCGCTCGGACAGCCCTCTTCGGAAACACCATATATTTT.

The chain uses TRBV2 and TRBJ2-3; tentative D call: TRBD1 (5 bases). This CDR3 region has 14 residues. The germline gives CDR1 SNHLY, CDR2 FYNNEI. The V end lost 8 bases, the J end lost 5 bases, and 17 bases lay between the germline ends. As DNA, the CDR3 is TGTGCCAGCGAAAAGGAAAGGGGTGTAGATACGCAGTATTTT. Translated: CASEKERGVDTQYF.

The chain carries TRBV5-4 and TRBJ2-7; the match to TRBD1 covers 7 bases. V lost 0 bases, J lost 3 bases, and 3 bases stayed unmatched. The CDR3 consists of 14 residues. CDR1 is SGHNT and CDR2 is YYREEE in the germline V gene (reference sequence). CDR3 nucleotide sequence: TGTGCCAGCAGCTTGGACAGGGGCGGCTACGAGCAGTACTTC. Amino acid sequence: CASSLDRGGYEQYF.

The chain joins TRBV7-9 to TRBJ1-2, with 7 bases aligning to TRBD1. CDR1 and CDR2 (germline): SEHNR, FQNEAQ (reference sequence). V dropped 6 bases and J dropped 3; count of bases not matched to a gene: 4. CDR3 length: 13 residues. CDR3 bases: TGTGCCAGCAGATCCGGGACAGACTATGGCTACACCTTC. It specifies CASRSGTDYGYTF.

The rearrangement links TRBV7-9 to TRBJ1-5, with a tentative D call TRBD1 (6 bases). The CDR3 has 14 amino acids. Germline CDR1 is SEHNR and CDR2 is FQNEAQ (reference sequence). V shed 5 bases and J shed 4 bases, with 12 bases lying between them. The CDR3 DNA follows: TGTGCCAGCAGCCTAAAGGGGGGGAATCAGCCCCAGCATTTT. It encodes CASSLKGGNQPQHF.

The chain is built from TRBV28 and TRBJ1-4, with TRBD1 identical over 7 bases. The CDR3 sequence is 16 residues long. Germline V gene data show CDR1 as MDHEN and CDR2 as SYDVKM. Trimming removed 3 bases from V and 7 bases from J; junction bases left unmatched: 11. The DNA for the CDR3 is TGTGCCAGCAGTTTTCTCTTGACAGGGTCGGGTGAAAAACTGTTTTTT. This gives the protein CASSFLLTGSGEKLFF. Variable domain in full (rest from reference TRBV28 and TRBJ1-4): DVKVTQSSRYLVKRTGEKVFLECVQDMDHENMFWYRQDPGLGLRLIYFSYDVKMKEKGDIPEGYSVSREKKERFSLILESASTNQTSMYLCASSFLLTGSGEKLFFGSGTQLSVL.

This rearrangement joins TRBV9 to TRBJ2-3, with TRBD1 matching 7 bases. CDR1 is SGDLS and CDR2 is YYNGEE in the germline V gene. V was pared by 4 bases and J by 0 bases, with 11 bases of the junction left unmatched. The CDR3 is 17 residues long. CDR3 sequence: CASSRDRFFPSTDTQYF. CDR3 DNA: TGTGCCAGCAGCCGGGACAGATTTTTCCCTAGCACAGATACGCAGTATTTT.

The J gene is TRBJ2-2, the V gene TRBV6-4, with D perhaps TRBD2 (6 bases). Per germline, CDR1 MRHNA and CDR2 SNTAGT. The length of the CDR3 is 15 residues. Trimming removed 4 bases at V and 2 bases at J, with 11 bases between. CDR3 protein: CASSALGLNTGELFF. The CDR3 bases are TGTGCCAGCAGTGCCCTCGGACTAAACACCGGGGAGCTGTTTTTT.

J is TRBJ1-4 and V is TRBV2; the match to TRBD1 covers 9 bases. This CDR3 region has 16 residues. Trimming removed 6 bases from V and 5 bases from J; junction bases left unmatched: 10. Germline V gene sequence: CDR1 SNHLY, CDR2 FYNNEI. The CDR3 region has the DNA TGTGCCAGCAGAGGACTCTCCGGGACAGGGAATGAAAAACTGTTTTTT. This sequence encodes CASRGLSGTGNEKLFF. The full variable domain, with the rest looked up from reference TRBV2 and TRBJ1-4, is EPEVTQTPSHQVTQMGQEVILRCVPISNHLYFYWYRQILGQKVEFLVSFYNNEISEKSEIFDDQFSVERPDGSNFTLKIRSTKLEDSAMYFCASRGLSGTGNEKLFFGSGTQLSVL.

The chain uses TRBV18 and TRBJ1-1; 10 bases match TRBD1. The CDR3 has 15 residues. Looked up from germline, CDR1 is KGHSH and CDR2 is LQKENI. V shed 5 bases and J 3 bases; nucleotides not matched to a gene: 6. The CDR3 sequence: CASSGRDRGDTEAFF. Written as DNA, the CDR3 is TGTGCCAGCTCAGGCCGGGACAGGGGAGACACTGAAGCTTTCTTT.

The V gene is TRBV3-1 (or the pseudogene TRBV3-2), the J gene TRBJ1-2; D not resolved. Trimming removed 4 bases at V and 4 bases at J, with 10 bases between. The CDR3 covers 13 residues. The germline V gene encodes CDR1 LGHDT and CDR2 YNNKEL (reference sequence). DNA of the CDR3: TGTGCCAGCAGCCCAGGTAGTGGCTATGGCTACACCTTC. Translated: CASSPGSGYGYTF.

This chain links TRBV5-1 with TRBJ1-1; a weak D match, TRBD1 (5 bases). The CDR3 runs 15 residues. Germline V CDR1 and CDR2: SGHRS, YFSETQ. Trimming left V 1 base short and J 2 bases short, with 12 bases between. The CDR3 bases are TGCGCCAGCAGCTTGAGTGGGGGAGGAAACACTGAAGCTTTCTTT. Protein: CASSLSGGGNTEAFF. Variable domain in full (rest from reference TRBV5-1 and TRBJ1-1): KAGVTQTPRYLIKTRGQQVTLSCSPISGHRSVSWYQQTPGQGLQFLFEYFSETQRNKGNFPGRFSGRQFSNSRSEMNVSTLELGDSALYLCASSLSGGGNTEAFFGQGTRLTVV.

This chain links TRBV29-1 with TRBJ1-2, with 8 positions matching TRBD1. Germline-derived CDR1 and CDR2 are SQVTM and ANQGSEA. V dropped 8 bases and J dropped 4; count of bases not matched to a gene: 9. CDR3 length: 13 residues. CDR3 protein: CSSFRDRPYGYTF. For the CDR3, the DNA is TGCAGCTCATTCCGGGACAGGCCCTATGGCTACACCTTC.

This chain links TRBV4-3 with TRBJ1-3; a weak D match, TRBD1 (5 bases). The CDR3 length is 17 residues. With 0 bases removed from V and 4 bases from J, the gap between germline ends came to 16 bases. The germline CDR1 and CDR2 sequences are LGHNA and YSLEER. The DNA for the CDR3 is TGCGCCAGCAGCCAAGAAGTCTGGGGCAGCGAAGGAAACACCATATATTTT. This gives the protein CASSQEVWGSEGNTIYF.

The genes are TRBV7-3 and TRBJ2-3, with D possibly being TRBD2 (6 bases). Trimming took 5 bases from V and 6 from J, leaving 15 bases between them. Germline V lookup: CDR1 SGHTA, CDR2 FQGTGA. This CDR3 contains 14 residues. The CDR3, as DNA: TGTGCCAGCAGCCTGGGACTGTGGTGGGATACGCAGTATTTT. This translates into CASSLGLWWDTQYF.

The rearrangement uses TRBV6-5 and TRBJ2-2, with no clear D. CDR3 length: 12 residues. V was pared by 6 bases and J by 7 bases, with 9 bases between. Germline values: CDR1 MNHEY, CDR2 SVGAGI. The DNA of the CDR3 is TGTGCCAGCAGCCCCGTCGGCGGGGAGCTGTTTTTT. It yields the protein CASSPVGGELFF.

The CDR3: CASSRGRQSYNSPLHF. CDR3 coding DNA: TGTGCCAGCAGCCGGGGTCGACAGTCCTATAATTCACCCCTCCACTTT. The gene calls are TRBV7-8 and TRBJ1-6, with D maybe TRBD1 (5 bases). Trimming removed 5 bases at V and 1 base at J, with 12 bases between. Germline lookup yields CDR1 SGHVS and CDR2 FQNEAQ. This CDR3 comprises 16 residues. The complete variable domain, with remaining parts taken from reference TRBV7-8 and TRBJ1-6, reads GAGVSQSPRYKVAKRGQDVALRCDPISGHVSLFWYQQALGQGPEFLTYFQNEAQLDKSGLPSDRFFAERPEGSVSTLKIQRTQQEDSAVYLCASSRGRQSYNSPLHFGNGTRLTVT.

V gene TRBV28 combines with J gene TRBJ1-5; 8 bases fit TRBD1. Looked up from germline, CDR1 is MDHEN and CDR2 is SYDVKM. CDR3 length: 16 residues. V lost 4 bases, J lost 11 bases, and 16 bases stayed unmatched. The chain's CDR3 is CASSSPAGQVLRAQHF. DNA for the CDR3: TGTGCCAGCAGTTCCCCGGCGGGACAGGTGTTGCGGGCCCAGCATTTT.

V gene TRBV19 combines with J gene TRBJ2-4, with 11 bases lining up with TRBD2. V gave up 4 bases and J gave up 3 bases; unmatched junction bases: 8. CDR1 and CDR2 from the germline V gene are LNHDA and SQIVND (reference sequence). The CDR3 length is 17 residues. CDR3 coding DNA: TGTGCCAGTAGTACGGTTCGGACTAGCGGGTACAAAAACATTCAGTACTTC. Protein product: CASSTVRTSGYKNIQYF.

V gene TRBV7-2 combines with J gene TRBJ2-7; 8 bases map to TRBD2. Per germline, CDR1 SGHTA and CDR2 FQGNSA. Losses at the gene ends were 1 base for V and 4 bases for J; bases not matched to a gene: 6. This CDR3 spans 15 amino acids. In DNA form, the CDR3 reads TGTGCCAGCAGCTTAGGGAGCGGGAGTGGGTACGAGCAGTACTTC. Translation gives CASSLGSGSGYEQYF. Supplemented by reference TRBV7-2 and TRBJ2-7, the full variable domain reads GAGVSQSPSNKVTEKGKDVELRCDPISGHTALYWYRQSLGQGLEFLIYFQGNSAPDKSGLPSDRFSAERTGGSVSTLTIQRTQQEDSAVYLCASSLGSGSGYEQYFGPGTRLTVT.

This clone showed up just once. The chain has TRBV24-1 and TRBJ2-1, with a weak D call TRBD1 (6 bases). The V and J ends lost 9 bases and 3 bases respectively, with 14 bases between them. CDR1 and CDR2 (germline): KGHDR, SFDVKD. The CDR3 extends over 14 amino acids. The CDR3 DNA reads TGTGCCACCGGTGGGCAGGGGTACTACAATGAGCAGTTCTTC. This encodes CATGGQGYYNEQFF.

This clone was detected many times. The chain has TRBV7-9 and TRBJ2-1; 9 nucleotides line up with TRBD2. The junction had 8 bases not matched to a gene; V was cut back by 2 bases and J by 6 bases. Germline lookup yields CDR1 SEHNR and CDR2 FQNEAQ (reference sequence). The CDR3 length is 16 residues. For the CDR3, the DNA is TGTGCCAGCAGCTTAATCGGCAGCGGGAGGCCCAATGAGCAGTTCTTC. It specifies CASSLIGSGRPNEQFF.

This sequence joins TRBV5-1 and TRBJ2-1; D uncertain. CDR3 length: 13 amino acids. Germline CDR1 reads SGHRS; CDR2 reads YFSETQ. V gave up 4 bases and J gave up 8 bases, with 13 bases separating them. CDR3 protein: CASSLDSFYEQFF. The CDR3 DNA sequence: TGCGCCAGCAGCCTCGACTCCTTCTATGAGCAGTTCTTC. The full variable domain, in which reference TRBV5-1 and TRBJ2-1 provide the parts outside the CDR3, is KAGVTQTPRYLIKTRGQQVTLSCSPISGHRSVSWYQQTPGQGLQFLFEYFSETQRNKGNFPGRFSGRQFSNSRSEMNVSTLELGDSALYLCASSLDSFYEQFFGPGTRLTVL.

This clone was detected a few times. DNA for the CDR3: TGTGCCAGCAGCGCGTTGCGTAGCGGGAGCCCCACCGGGGAGCTGTTTTTT. This translates into CASSALRSGSPTGELFF. This chain connects TRBV5-4 to TRBJ2-2; 9 bases agree with TRBD2. The junction had 11 bases not matched to a gene; V was cut back by 4 bases and J by 4 bases. The length of the CDR3 is 17 residues. CDR1 SGHNT and CDR2 YYREEE come from the germline V gene (reference sequence).

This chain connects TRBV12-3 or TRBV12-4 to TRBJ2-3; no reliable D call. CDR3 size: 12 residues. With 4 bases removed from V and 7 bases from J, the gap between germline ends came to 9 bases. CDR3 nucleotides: TGTGCCAGCAGTTCGGCAGGATATACGCAGTATTTT. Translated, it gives CASSSAGYTQYF.

CDR3 coding DNA: TGTGCCATCAGTTTGACAGGCAATCAGCCCCAGCATTTT. Translating it yields CAISLTGNQPQHF. The chain has TRBV10-3 and TRBJ1-5; TRBD1 might be the D (5 bases). V lost 5 bases and J lost 2, with 7 bases in between. The CDR3 runs to 13 residues. Germline V lookup: CDR1 ENHRY, CDR2 SYGVKD.

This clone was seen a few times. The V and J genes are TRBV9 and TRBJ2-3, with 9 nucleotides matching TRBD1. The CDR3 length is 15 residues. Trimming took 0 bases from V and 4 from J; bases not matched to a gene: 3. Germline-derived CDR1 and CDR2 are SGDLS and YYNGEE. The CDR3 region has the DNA TGTGCCAGCAGCGTAGTTACAGGGGGCGCAGATACGCAGTATTTT. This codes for CASSVVTGGADTQYF.